What follows are 22 T cell receptor beta chains derived from one specimen sequenced in a study of cytomegalovirus exposure and HLA in healthy donors. It was with 60 Vbeta and 13 Jbeta primers that the PCR ran. Using immunoSEQ multiplex PCR, the repertoire was profiled, and TCRdb retains in-frame clones only, with some absent. Its listing shows approximately 150,000 clones. The sequenced sample consisted of PBMCs. These receptor sequences come from a male donor in good health and CMV-seronegative.

This chain links TRBV18 with TRBJ2-7; tentatively, D is TRBD2 (7 bases). Per germline, CDR1 KGHSH and CDR2 LQKENI. This CDR3 is built from 16 residues. Trimming removed 1 base at V and 5 bases at J, with 18 bases between. CDR3: CASSPLPTGGFNEQYF. The CDR3, as DNA: TGTGCCAGCTCACCACTTCCTACGGGGGGCTTTAACGAGCAGTACTTC.

The V call is TRBV5-1, the J call TRBJ1-6; D is possibly TRBD1 (5 bases). This CDR3 is 15 amino acids long. CDR1 and CDR2 (germline): SGHRS, YFSETQ. V was pared by 3 bases and J by 9 bases, with 16 bases between. Written as DNA, the CDR3 is TGCGCCAGCAGCTGGGACGGCGGGATCGGTTCACCCCTCCACTTT. Translation: CASSWDGGIGSPLHF. The full variable domain, rest sourced from reference TRBV5-1 and TRBJ1-6, is KAGVTQTPRYLIKTRGQQVTLSCSPISGHRSVSWYQQTPGQGLQFLFEYFSETQRNKGNFPGRFSGRQFSNSRSEMNVSTLELGDSALYLCASSWDGGIGSPLHFGNGTRLTVT.

This chain connects TRBV30 to TRBJ2-5; no firm D call. Deletions cut 2 bases from V and 5 bases from J, with 6 bases between. CDR1 is GTSNPN and CDR2 is SVGIG in the germline V gene (reference sequence). The length of the CDR3 is 11 residues. CDR3 protein: CAWSNGETQYF. The CDR3 region has the DNA TGTGCCTGGAGTAACGGGGAGACCCAGTACTTC.

V gene TRBV19 combines with J gene TRBJ1-1, with D uncertain. V lost 8 bases to trimming and J lost 0 bases, with 10 bases between them. Germline V gene lookup returns CDR1 LNHDA and CDR2 SQIVND (reference sequence). The CDR3 is made up of 13 amino acids. This chain's CDR3 is CASQPGMNTEAFF. CDR3 sequence (DNA): TGTGCCAGTCAGCCAGGAATGAACACTGAAGCTTTCTTT.

In DNA form, the CDR3 reads TGTGCCAGCAGTTTGTCTTTGTCGGACAGCCGCCATACGCAGTATTTT. Translating gives CASSLSLSDSRHTQYF. This rearrangement joins TRBV28 to TRBJ2-3; tentative D call: TRBD1 (6 bases). Trimming left V 3 bases short and J 7 bases short, with 20 bases between. CDR3 length: 16 residues. Germline CDR1 and CDR2: MDHEN and SYDVKM.

The genes are TRBV27 and TRBJ1-6; 7 positions match TRBD1. Germline lookup yields CDR1 MNHEY and CDR2 SMNVEV (reference sequence). The ends lost 3 bases at V and 11 bases at J; junction bases unmatched: 7. The CDR3 consists of 14 residues. The CDR3: CASSLSGGVTPLHF. CDR3 DNA: TGTGCCAGCAGTTTGTCAGGGGGTGTTACACCCCTCCACTTT.

The J gene is TRBJ1-3, the V gene TRBV6-5; D might be TRBD1 (5 bases). The CDR3 covers 15 residues. The germline gives CDR1 MNHEY, CDR2 SVGAGI. Trimming removed 6 bases at V and 4 bases at J, with 16 bases between. The CDR3 DNA is TGTGCCAGCAGGGGCATTAGGGGTTGGGGAAACACCATATATTTT. Translating gives CASRGIRGWGNTIYF.

The rearrangement joins TRBV27 to TRBJ1-2, with D maybe TRBD1 (5 bases). The V and J ends lost 6 bases and 2 bases respectively, with 16 bases between them. CDR1 and CDR2 (germline): MNHEY, SMNVEV (reference sequence). The CDR3 extends over 15 amino acids. The CDR3 reads CASSRAGSRNYGYTF. CDR3 nucleotide sequence: TGTGCCAGCAGCCGTGCAGGGTCTAGGAACTATGGCTACACCTTC.

J is TRBJ2-1 and V is TRBV30, with D maybe TRBD2 (7 bases). The V end was cut by 4 bases, the J end by 6 bases, with 16 bases between. Germline assignment: CDR1 GTSNPN and CDR2 SVGIG (reference sequence). The length of the CDR3 is 14 residues. The CDR3 here is CAWTPAGASNEQFF. CDR3 nucleotide sequence: TGTGCCTGGACGCCGGCGGGGGCCTCCAATGAGCAGTTCTTC. Looking up the rest from reference TRBV30 and TRBJ2-1 gives the full variable domain: SQTIHQWPATLVQPVGSPLSLECTVEGTSNPNLYWYRQAAGRGLQLLFYSVGIGQISSEVPQNLSASRPQDRQFILSSKKLLLSDSGFYLCAWTPAGASNEQFFGPGTRLTVL.

The gene calls are TRBV7-8 and TRBJ1-5; the D is unclear. The CDR3 is made up of 16 amino acids. Germline CDR1 SGHVS, CDR2 FQNEAQ. V was shortened by 3 bases and J by 2 bases, with 14 bases between the two germline ends. The CDR3 bases are TGTGCCAGCAGCTTGCGGAGGGTTTTGGGCAATCAGCCCCAGCATTTT. Protein product: CASSLRRVLGNQPQHF.

This chain connects TRBV27 to TRBJ2-6, with D hard to call. Germline-derived CDR1 and CDR2 are MNHEY and SMNVEV (reference sequence). V lost 3 bases and J lost 2, with 8 bases in between. The CDR3 is made up of 15 amino acids. The CDR3 is CASSLVRAGANVLTF. The CDR3 nucleotides are TGTGCCAGCAGTTTGGTTAGAGCTGGGGCCAACGTCCTGACTTTC.

This rearrangement joins TRBV19 to TRBJ1-4, with 9 bases aligning to TRBD1. The CDR3 has 17 amino acids. Germline values: CDR1 LNHDA, CDR2 SQIVND (reference sequence). V lost 4 bases, J lost 3 bases, and 9 bases stayed unmatched. The CDR3 loop is CASSTGQGRRSNEKLFF. In nucleotides, the CDR3 is TGTGCCAGTAGTACCGGACAGGGGAGGCGTTCTAATGAAAAACTGTTTTTT.

The V gene is TRBV5-1, the J gene TRBJ2-7, with 9 bases identical to TRBD1. The CDR3 consists of 15 residues. In germline, CDR1 is SGHRS, CDR2 YFSETQ. The junction had 12 bases not matched to a gene; V was cut back by 4 bases and J by 7 bases. DNA for the CDR3: TGCGCCAGCAGCATCAAGGGACAGGGACCGGGGGAGCAGTACTTC. Its translation: CASSIKGQGPGEQYF.

The J gene is TRBJ1-1, the V gene TRBV6-5; D uncertain. Germline loops: CDR1 MNHEY, CDR2 SVGAGI. V lost 3 bases, J lost 1 base, and 3 bases lay in between. The CDR3 totals 12 residues. In DNA, the CDR3 is TGTGCCAGCAGTTATCGGAACACTGAAGCTTTCTTT. It translates to CASSYRNTEAFF.

This rearrangement joins TRBV7-2 to TRBJ1-2, with a weak D call TRBD1 (6 bases). Trimming removed 6 bases at V and 4 bases at J, with 18 bases between. The CDR3 totals 15 residues. The germline V gene has CDR1 SGHTA and CDR2 FQGNSA. The CDR3 DNA sequence: TGTGCCAGCAGGTCCCCCGGGGACACGGTCTATGGCTACACCTTC. Translation: CASRSPGDTVYGYTF. The entire variable domain, with the rest obtained from reference TRBV7-2 and TRBJ1-2, is as follows: GAGVSQSPSNKVTEKGKDVELRCDPISGHTALYWYRQSLGQGLEFLIYFQGNSAPDKSGLPSDRFSAERTGGSVSTLTIQRTQQEDSAVYLCASRSPGDTVYGYTFGSGTRLTVV.

The rearrangement links TRBV29-1 to TRBJ2-7; 14 bases agree with TRBD2. V trimming: 6 bases; J trimming: 2 bases; junction bases outside the gene matches: 12. The germline CDR1 and CDR2 sequences are SQVTM and ANQGSEA. There are 17 residues in the CDR3. This CDR3 reads CSVEGLAGDSLAYEQYF. Written as DNA, the CDR3 is TGCAGCGTCGAGGGACTAGCGGGAGACTCCCTCGCCTACGAGCAGTACTTC.

The chain couples TRBV5-6 to TRBJ2-5; tentatively, D is TRBD1 (6 bases). This CDR3 contains 14 residues. The germline V gene encodes CDR1 SGHDT and CDR2 YYEEEE. Trimming stripped 4 bases from V and 1 base from J, with 11 bases between. As DNA, the CDR3 is TGTGCCAGCAGCCAAAGGACAGTCCAAGAGACCCAGTACTTC. Protein: CASSQRTVQETQYF.

V and J are TRBV9 and TRBJ1-2; D perhaps matches TRBD1 (5 bases). Trimming removed 0 bases from V and 6 bases from J, with 12 bases in between. This CDR3 has 14 residues. Germline CDR1 SGDLS, CDR2 YYNGEE. The CDR3 nucleotides read TGTGCCAGCAGCGTAGATGGGGCAGCCGATGGCTACACCTTC. This encodes CASSVDGAADGYTF. The variable domain in full, completed from reference TRBV9 and TRBJ1-2, reads DSGVTQTPKHLITATGQRVTLRCSPRSGDLSVYWYQQSLDQGLQFLIQYYNGEERAKGNILERFSAQQFPDLHSELNLSSLELGDSALYFCASSVDGAADGYTFGSGTRLTVV.

This chain joins TRBV5-6 and TRBJ2-2; 9 positions match TRBD2. Germline V lookup: CDR1 SGHDT, CDR2 YYEEEE. The length of the CDR3 is 15 residues. Losses at the gene ends were 7 bases for V and 6 bases for J; bases not matched to a gene: 10. CDR3 in DNA: TGTGCCAGCCGGGAGGGGCTAGCGGGGCCCGGGGAGCTGTTTTTT. Encoded protein: CASREGLAGPGELFF. Full variable domain (remainder filled in from reference TRBV5-6 and TRBJ2-2): DAGVTQSPTHLIKTRGQQVTLRCSPKSGHDTVSWYQQALGQGPQFIFQYYEEEERQRGNFPDRFSGHQFPNYSSELNVNALLLGDSALYLCASREGLAGPGELFFGEGSRLTVL.

The chain joins TRBV7-3 to TRBJ2-7; the match to TRBD1 covers 9 bases. The CDR3 is 14 amino acids. Germline-derived CDR1 and CDR2 are SGHTA and FQGTGA. With 3 bases clipped from V and 6 bases from J, the junction kept 6 bases outside the gene matches. For the CDR3, the DNA is TGTGCCAGCAGCTTCGGGACAGGGTTCGGCGAGCAGTACTTC. It translates to CASSFGTGFGEQYF.

The chain employs TRBV6-5 and TRBJ2-5; D is unresolved. Deletions cut 6 bases from V and 3 bases from J, with 8 bases between. The CDR3 contains 12 residues. The germline V gene has CDR1 MNHEY and CDR2 SVGAGI. CDR3 sequence reads: CASRNLKETQYF. CDR3 nucleotides: TGTGCCAGCAGAAATTTAAAAGAGACCCAGTACTTC.

The genes are TRBV28 and TRBJ2-7; D remains ambiguous. The V gene lost 6 bases and the J gene lost 4 bases, with 10 bases spanning the gap. The CDR3 has 12 amino acids. From germline, CDR1 is MDHEN and CDR2 SYDVKM. As DNA, the CDR3 is TGTGCCAGCAGCCTCATCCGGTACGAGCAGTACTTC. It encodes CASSLIRYEQYF.